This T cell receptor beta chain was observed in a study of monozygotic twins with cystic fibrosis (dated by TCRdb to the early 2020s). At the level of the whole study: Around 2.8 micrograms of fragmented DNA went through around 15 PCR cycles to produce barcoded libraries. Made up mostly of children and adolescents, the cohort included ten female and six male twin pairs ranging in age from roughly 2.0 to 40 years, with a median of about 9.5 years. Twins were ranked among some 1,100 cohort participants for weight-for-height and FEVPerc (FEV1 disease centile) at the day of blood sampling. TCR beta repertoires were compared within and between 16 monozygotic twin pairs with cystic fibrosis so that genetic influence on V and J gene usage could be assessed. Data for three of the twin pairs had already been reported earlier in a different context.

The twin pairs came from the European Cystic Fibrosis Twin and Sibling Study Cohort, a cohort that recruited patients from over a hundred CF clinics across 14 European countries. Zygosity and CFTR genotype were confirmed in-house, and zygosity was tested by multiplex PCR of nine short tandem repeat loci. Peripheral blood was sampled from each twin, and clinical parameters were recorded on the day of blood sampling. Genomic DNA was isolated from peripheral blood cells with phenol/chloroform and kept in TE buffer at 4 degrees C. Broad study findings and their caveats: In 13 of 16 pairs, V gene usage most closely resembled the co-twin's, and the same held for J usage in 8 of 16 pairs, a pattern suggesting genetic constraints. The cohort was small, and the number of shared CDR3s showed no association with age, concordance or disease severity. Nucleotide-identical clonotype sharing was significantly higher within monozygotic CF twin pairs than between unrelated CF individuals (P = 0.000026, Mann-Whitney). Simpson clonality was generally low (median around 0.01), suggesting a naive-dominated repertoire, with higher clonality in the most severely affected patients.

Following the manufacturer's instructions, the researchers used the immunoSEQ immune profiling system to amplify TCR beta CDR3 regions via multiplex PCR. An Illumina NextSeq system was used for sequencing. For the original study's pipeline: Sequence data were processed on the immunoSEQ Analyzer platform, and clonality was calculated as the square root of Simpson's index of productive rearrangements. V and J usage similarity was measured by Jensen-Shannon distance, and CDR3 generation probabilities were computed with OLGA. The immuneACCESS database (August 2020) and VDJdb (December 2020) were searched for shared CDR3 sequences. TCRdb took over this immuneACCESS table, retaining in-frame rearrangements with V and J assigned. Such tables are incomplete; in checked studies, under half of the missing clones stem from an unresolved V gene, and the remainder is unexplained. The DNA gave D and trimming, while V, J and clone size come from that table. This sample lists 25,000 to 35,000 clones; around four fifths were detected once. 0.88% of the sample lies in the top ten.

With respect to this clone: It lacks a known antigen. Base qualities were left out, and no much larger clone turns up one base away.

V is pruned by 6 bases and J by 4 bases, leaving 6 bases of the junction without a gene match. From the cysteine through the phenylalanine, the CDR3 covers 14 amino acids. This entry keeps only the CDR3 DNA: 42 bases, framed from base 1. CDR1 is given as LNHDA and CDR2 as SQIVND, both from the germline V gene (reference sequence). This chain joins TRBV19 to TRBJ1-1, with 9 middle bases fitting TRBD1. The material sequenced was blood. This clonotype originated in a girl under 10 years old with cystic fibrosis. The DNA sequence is TGTGCCAGTAGACTACAGGGGGCTAGCACTGAAGCTTTCTTT. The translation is CASRLQGASTEAFF.